The 28 T cell receptor beta chains listed next were all sequenced from one sample in a study of Ad26.COV2.S vaccination and SARS-CoV-2 variants. Profiled with immunoSEQ multiplex PCR; TCRdb holds only in-frame clones, not every one. In the table there are hundreds of thousands of clones, around 89% of which are singletons. Treatment defined: some 19 received Ad26.COV2.S at low or high dose, single or two shots; about 5 received placebo; per-sample allocation not given. Samples analyzed were those drawn on day 63 after the first vaccine or placebo injection. The specimen comprised peripheral blood, sampled in a trial of Ad26.COV2.S vaccine versus placebo. The source is a person between 18 and 65 years old who received the Ad26.COV2.S COVID-19 vaccine or a placebo.

The rearrangement uses TRBV15 and TRBJ2-3; D possibly corresponds to TRBD1 (6 bases). CDR1 is LNHNV and CDR2 is YYDKDF in the germline V gene (reference sequence). This CDR3 has 13 residues. The ends were cut back, 8 bases at V and 2 bases at J, with 11 bases in the middle. CDR3 amino acids: CATARGFTDTQYF. CDR3 coding DNA: TGTGCCACCGCCAGGGGTTTCACAGATACGCAGTATTTT.

The rearrangement joins TRBV6-1 to TRBJ2-7; D remains unclear. This CDR3 has 15 residues. V was shortened by 3 bases and J by 4 bases, with 16 bases between the two germline ends. CDR1 and CDR2 from the germline V gene are MNHNS and SASEGT. This CDR3 reads CASSDSLKGPYEQYF. CDR3 coding DNA: TGTGCCAGCAGTGATTCATTGAAAGGACCGTACGAGCAGTACTTC.

This clone was seen just once. V usage is TRBV27 and J usage is TRBJ1-5; D unclear. V was shortened by 0 bases and J by 6 bases, with 9 bases between the two germline ends. In germline, CDR1 is MNHEY, CDR2 SMNVEV (reference sequence). This CDR3 has 14 residues. The CDR3 here is CASSLSGYTQPQHF. The CDR3 DNA follows: TGTGCCAGCAGTTTATCGGGTTACACTCAGCCCCAGCATTTT.

The rearrangement links TRBV7-2 to TRBJ2-5; D is possibly TRBD1 (6 bases). CDR1 and CDR2 (germline): SGHTA, FQGNSA. This CDR3 is 14 amino acids long. Trimming took off 1 base at V and 2 bases at J, with 8 bases between the two ends. CDR3 bases: TGTGCCAGCAGCTTAGACAGGGATCAAGAGACCCAGTACTTC. It yields the protein CASSLDRDQETQYF.

This chain uses TRBV9 with TRBJ1-4, with TRBD1 as a possible D gene (5 bases). The CDR3 runs to 16 residues. Germline CDR1 and CDR2: SGDLS and YYNGEE. V dropped 3 bases and J dropped 5 bases, with 17 bases sitting between them. The CDR3 nucleotides read TGTGCCAGCAGCGGAATAGGGCAGGGCGGGAATGAAAAACTGTTTTTT. It translates to CASSGIGQGGNEKLFF.

V gene TRBV28 combines with J gene TRBJ2-7, with D perhaps matching TRBD1 or TRBD2 (5 bases each). Trimming cost V 2 bases and J 5 bases, with 16 bases left between them. CDR1 is MDHEN, CDR2 SYDVKM, per germline. The length of the CDR3 is 15 residues. This CDR3 reads CASSLGGQGDDEQYF. CDR3 nucleotides: TGTGCCAGCAGTTTAGGTGGGCAGGGAGATGACGAGCAGTACTTC.

This clone was seen a handful of times. V usage is TRBV5-1 and J usage is TRBJ1-6; D unresolved. The germline gives CDR1 SGHRS, CDR2 YFSETQ. The V end lost 4 bases, the J end lost 5 bases, and 4 bases lay between the germline ends. This CDR3 has 12 residues. In DNA, the CDR3 is TGCGCCAGCAGCCGCAATAATTCACCCCTCCACTTT. Translation: CASSRNNSPLHF.

V gene TRBV28 combines with J gene TRBJ2-3; 8 bases are shared with TRBD1. Trimming removed 5 bases from V and 2 bases from J; junction bases left unmatched: 3. This CDR3 has 14 amino acids. Germline CDR1 reads MDHEN; CDR2 reads SYDVKM. The CDR3 DNA reads as TGTGCCAGCAGTCGGACAGGGAACACAGATACGCAGTATTTT. Translation: CASSRTGNTDTQYF.

A note on this clone: The identical CDR3 is also encoded by other nucleotide sequences in the sample. The V call is TRBV4-1, the J call TRBJ1-5; D is undetermined. Looked up from germline, CDR1 is MGHRA and CDR2 is YSYEKL. V lost 0 bases, J lost 0 bases, and 6 bases lay in between. The CDR3 extends over 15 amino acids. The CDR3 region has the DNA TGCGCCAGCAGCCAAGATCGGGGTAGCAATCAGCCCCAGCATTTT. Amino acid sequence: CASSQDRGSNQPQHF.

V and J are TRBV11-1 and TRBJ2-2; D uncertain. This CDR3 is built from 14 residues. V lost 7 bases, J lost 7 bases, and 16 bases lay in between. Germline loops: CDR1 SGHAT, CDR2 FQDESV (reference sequence). The CDR3 protein is CASKLWADDGELFF. Here the CDR3 DNA reads TGTGCCAGCAAGCTTTGGGCGGACGACGGGGAGCTGTTTTTT. Complete variable domain (other parts from reference TRBV11-1 and TRBJ2-2): EAEVAQSPRYKITEKSQAVAFWCDPISGHATLYWYRQILGQGPELLVQFQDESVVDDSQLPKDRFSAERLKGVDSTLKIQPAELGDSAMYLCASKLWADDGELFFGEGSRLTVL.

The chain has TRBV6-5 and TRBJ2-3; TRBD2 is a possible D gene (7 bases). Between the trimmed V and J ends, which lost 6 bases and 4 bases, there was a span of 17 bases. Germline lookup yields CDR1 MNHEY and CDR2 SVGAGI. The CDR3 consists of 15 residues. The DNA of the CDR3 is TGTGCCAGCAGCCGAGGGGGGGCACAGGCAGATACGCAGTATTTT. Its protein product is CASSRGGAQADTQYF.

V usage is TRBV5-1 and J usage is TRBJ1-4, with TRBD1 as a possible D gene (6 bases). The CDR3 runs 15 residues. The germline V gene has CDR1 SGHRS and CDR2 YFSETQ. The V and J ends lost 2 bases and 1 base respectively, with 9 bases between them. CDR3 in amino acids: CASSFQGLTNEKLFF. The CDR3 DNA follows: TGCGCCAGCAGCTTTCAGGGGTTAACTAATGAAAAACTGTTTTTT. Full variable domain (missing parts from reference TRBV5-1 and TRBJ1-4): KAGVTQTPRYLIKTRGQQVTLSCSPISGHRSVSWYQQTPGQGLQFLFEYFSETQRNKGNFPGRFSGRQFSNSRSEMNVSTLELGDSALYLCASSFQGLTNEKLFFGSGTQLSVL.

The chain employs TRBV20-1 and TRBJ2-1; D is uncertain. Germline CDR1 and CDR2: DFQATT and SNEGSKA (reference sequence). This CDR3 spans 13 amino acids. V lost 3 bases and J lost 4, with 10 bases in between. CDR3 sequence reads: CSASLFGYNEQFF. The CDR3, as DNA: TGCAGTGCTAGTTTGTTTGGATACAATGAGCAGTTCTTC.

The chain's CDR3 is CASSMFAGDYEQYF. The CDR3 DNA sequence: TGTGCCAGTAGTATGTTCGCAGGGGACTACGAGCAGTACTTC. This rearrangement joins TRBV19 to TRBJ2-7; a weak D match, TRBD1 (6 bases). V was trimmed by 3 bases and J by 3 bases, leaving 12 bases between them. Germline assignment: CDR1 LNHDA and CDR2 SQIVND (reference sequence). The CDR3 has 14 residues.

This clone was recorded only once. CDR3 protein: CASSSKGQRYQETQYF. CDR3 sequence (DNA): TGTGCCAGCAGCTCCAAGGGACAGCGGTACCAAGAGACCCAGTACTTC. The chain uses TRBV7-9 and TRBJ2-5; 7 bases agree with TRBD1. Germline V lookup: CDR1 SEHNR, CDR2 FQNEAQ (reference sequence). The CDR3 is made up of 16 amino acids. V lost 4 bases to trimming and J lost 0 bases; unmatched junction nucleotides: 8.

This clone appeared a single time. This chain's CDR3 is CASSPGPTDTQYF. CDR3 in DNA: TGTGCCAGCAGTCCCGGGCCCACAGATACGCAGTATTTT. V is TRBV14 and J is TRBJ2-3; D is uncertain. Germline V gives CDR1 SGHDN, CDR2 FVKESK. The CDR3 consists of 13 residues. V was trimmed by 6 bases and J by 2 bases, leaving 9 bases between them.

The chain uses TRBV27 and TRBJ1-2; maybe TRBD1 (5 bases). Germline V gives CDR1 MNHEY, CDR2 SMNVEV (reference sequence). V lost 3 bases, J lost 8 bases, and 13 bases lay in between. The length of the CDR3 is 13 residues. Here the CDR3 reads CASSFQGYSGYTF. CDR3 in DNA: TGTGCCAGCAGTTTCCAGGGATACTCCGGCTACACCTTC.

The chain carries TRBV5-1 and TRBJ2-5, with D perhaps matching TRBD2 (6 bases). This CDR3 is 13 amino acids long. V lost 2 bases and J 5 bases, leaving 10 bases between the germline ends. The germline gives CDR1 SGHRS, CDR2 YFSETQ. This CDR3 reads CASSFGGGETQYF. CDR3 coding DNA: TGCGCCAGCAGCTTTGGCGGAGGGGAGACCCAGTACTTC.

On this clone itself: Other DNA sequences from this sample encode an identical CDR3 as well. The chain uses TRBV30 and TRBJ1-2; D remains unclear. Germline-derived CDR1 and CDR2 are GTSNPN and SVGIG (reference sequence). Trimming removed 0 bases at V and 3 bases at J, with 2 bases between. The CDR3 has 11 amino acids. The CDR3 loop is CAWSVDYGYTF. CDR3 bases: TGTGCCTGGAGTGTCGACTATGGCTACACCTTC.

This chain uses TRBV6-6 with TRBJ1-5; possibly TRBD1 for D (5 bases). Trimming took off 5 bases at V and 0 bases at J, with 17 bases between the two ends. The CDR3 covers 17 residues. Germline-derived CDR1 and CDR2 are MNHNY and SVGAGI (reference sequence). In nucleotides, the CDR3 is TGTGCCAGCAGTCGGAGCCGGGACCGACTTAGCAATCAGCCCCAGCATTTT. Translating it yields CASSRSRDRLSNQPQHF.

This sequence joins TRBV9 and TRBJ2-6; D is possibly TRBD1 (6 bases). Trimming took off 0 bases at V and 0 bases at J, with 10 bases between the two ends. Germline CDR1 reads SGDLS; CDR2 reads YYNGEE. The CDR3 is made up of 17 amino acids. The CDR3 here is CASSVGGGTSGANVLTF. CDR3 bases: TGTGCCAGCAGCGTAGGAGGGGGAACCTCTGGGGCCAACGTCCTGACTTTC. Drawing the rest from reference TRBV9 and TRBJ2-6, the complete variable domain is DSGVTQTPKHLITATGQRVTLRCSPRSGDLSVYWYQQSLDQGLQFLIQYYNGEERAKGNILERFSAQQFPDLHSELNLSSLELGDSALYFCASSVGGGTSGANVLTFGAGSRLTVL.

The chain combines TRBV11-2 with TRBJ2-7, with TRBD1 as a possible D gene (6 bases). Germline loops: CDR1 SGHAT, CDR2 FQNNGV. V was shortened by 0 bases and J by 2 bases, with 11 bases between the two germline ends. There are 15 residues in the CDR3. Here the CDR3 reads CASSLEQGRTYEQYF. The CDR3 bases are TGTGCCAGCAGCTTAGAACAGGGACGTACCTACGAGCAGTACTTC.

The chain is built from TRBV6-5 and TRBJ2-2; D is uncertain. V gave up 6 bases and J gave up 5 bases, with 13 bases separating them. Germline V CDR1 and CDR2: MNHEY, SVGAGI. CDR3 length: 14 amino acids. The CDR3: CASRSGDGTGELFF. The CDR3 DNA follows: TGTGCCAGCAGAAGTGGGGATGGGACCGGGGAGCTGTTTTTT.

The gene calls are TRBV4-1 and TRBJ2-1; 10 positions agree with TRBD1. CDR1 and CDR2 (germline): MGHRA, YSYEKL. Trimming removed 1 base from V and 4 bases from J; junction bases left unmatched: 1. CDR3 length equals 15 residues. CDR3 DNA: TGCGCCAGCAGCCAAGGGACAGGGGGATACAATGAGCAGTTCTTC. This sequence encodes CASSQGTGGYNEQFF.

The chain joins TRBV3-1 (or the pseudogene TRBV3-2) to TRBJ2-7, with 7 bases lining up with TRBD1. CDR3 size: 13 residues. CDR1 and CDR2 (germline): LGHDT, YNNKEL (reference sequence). The V and J ends lost 4 bases and 0 bases, in that order; junction bases with no gene match: 0. Here the CDR3 DNA reads TGTGCCAGCAGCCGGACAGGCTCCTACGAGCAGTACTTC. This sequence encodes CASSRTGSYEQYF.

V gene TRBV7-9 combines with J gene TRBJ2-3; D remains unclear. V shed 1 base and J shed 6 bases, with 5 bases lying between them. The CDR3 sequence is 12 residues long. CDR1 is SEHNR, CDR2 FQNEAQ, per germline (reference sequence). The CDR3 spells CASSLVEDTQYF. In nucleotides, the CDR3 is TGTGCCAGCAGCTTAGTCGAGGATACGCAGTATTTT.

DNA for the CDR3: TGTGCCAGCAGCTTGGCAGTGGGTTCTGGCTACACCTTC. Residues: CASSLAVGSGYTF. The chain employs TRBV5-6 and TRBJ1-2; D is unresolved. V lost 0 bases, J lost 7 bases, and 10 bases lay in between. This CDR3 spans 13 amino acids. Germline-derived CDR1 and CDR2 are SGHDT and YYEEEE.

The chain is built from TRBV19 and TRBJ1-1; D is undetermined. The CDR3 runs 14 residues. Germline V CDR1 and CDR2: LNHDA, SQIVND (reference sequence). Trimming took off 6 bases at V and 1 base at J, with 12 bases between the two ends. The CDR3 sequence is CASRLDGRNTEAFF. CDR3 in DNA: TGTGCCAGTAGATTGGACGGAAGGAACACTGAAGCTTTCTTT.